This T cell receptor (beta chain) was documented in a study of blood T cell repertoires in COVID-19. About the study: The United States, Italy and Spain were the sources of the acute and convalescent COVID-19 samples. Sources were T cells, B-cell-depleted T cells, or PBMCs; the material itself was cDNA or gDNA.

Germline CDR1 reads SNHLY; CDR2 reads FYNNEI. V was pared by 6 bases and J by 7 bases, with 6 bases of the junction left unmatched. This CDR3 has 12 amino acids. Original analysis: Amplified reference gene primers provided the basis for estimating nucleated cell counts. The data were produced by immunoSEQ multiplex PCR, yet TCRdb's version contains in-frame clones alone and is incomplete. V, J and clone size were drawn from that table, and D and trimming were deduced from the DNA. The sample lists 110,000 or so clones; just under 90% were seen once. The chain couples TRBV2 to TRBJ2-7; 7 nucleotides line up with TRBD1. The sequence derives from a woman aged 45 to 65 with acute or convalescent COVID-19. Sequencing was performed on peripheral blood. The CDR3 protein is CASSVGTDEQYF. The CDR3 nucleotides read TGTGCCAGCAGCGTGGGGACAGATGAGCAGTACTTC.